This TCR beta chain was identified during a study of T cells expressing NK-cell markers. In the study overall: Investigators obtained TCR beta repertoires from sorted CD3+CD56+NKG2C+, CD3+CD56+NKG2C- and CD3+CD56-NKG2C+ T cells.

Germline lookup yields CDR1 SGHNT and CDR2 YYREEE (reference sequence). The CDR3 runs 17 residues. TCRdb re-called the 5' RACE reads; every CDR3 protein appears as one record, without DNA. The sample holds about 440,000 distinct CDR3 sequences. The chain couples TRBV5-4 to TRBJ1-1; the D call of TRBD1 rests on TCRdb alone, since no DNA is present to check it. This TCR was sampled from a woman aged 18-70 years in good health. The sequencing sample was made of blood T cells: a sorted CD56 or NKG2C T cell subset, CD4+ or CD8+ T cells, or bulk PBMC T cells (not recorded which). This CDR3 reads CASSLDGTGGFDTEAFF.